These T cell receptor beta chains were read from a single sample in a study of blood T cell repertoires in COVID-19. Measured with immunoSEQ multiplex PCR; TCRdb has only the in-frame clones, and not every one. This table has fewer than 150,000 clones, over 65% appearing once. Sequenced input: peripheral blood. The receptors were gathered from a woman aged 40-49 years with acute or convalescent COVID-19. Both conserved end residues are part of each CDR3. A D gene is named only where the DNA matches it firmly. Rows may omit the clone size; those that give it use once, few, many or a size class.

CDR3 length	V gene	J gene	D gene	clone size	CDR3 protein	CDR3 DNA
16	TRBV19	TRBJ2-5	TRBD2	.	CASSRTSGAKQETQYF	TGTGCCAGTAGTAGGACTAGCGGGGCTAAACAAGAGACCCAGTACTTC
15	TRBV7-9	TRBJ1-1	.	.	CASSLGSTMDSKAFF	TGTGCCAGCAGCTTGGGGTCGACTATGGACAGCAAAGCTTTCTTT
15	TRBV15	TRBJ1-2	.	few	CATSTPGATNYGYTF	TGTGCCACCAGCACCCCCGGAGCCACTAACTATGGCTACACCTTC
15	TRBV6-5	TRBJ1-6	.	.	CASTRMGPDNSPLHF	TGTGCCAGCACCAGGATGGGGCCGGATAATTCACCCCTCCACTTT
11	TRBV20-1	TRBJ1-1	.	once	CSAGTRVGAFF	TGCAGTGCTGGTACCAGGGTCGGAGCTTTCTTT
13	TRBV5-5	TRBJ1-5	.	.	CASSLIPDQPQHF	TGTGCCAGCAGCTTGATTCCAGATCAGCCCCAGCATTTT
16	TRBV27	TRBJ1-6	TRBD1	few	CASSPSPTGFPSPLHF	TGTGCCAGCAGTCCCTCTCCGACAGGGTTTCCTTCACCCCTCCACTTT
20	TRBV7-2	TRBJ2-3	TRBD2	.	CASSLAFGLAGGAGTDTQYF	TGTGCCAGCAGCTTAGCCTTCGGGCTAGCGGGGGGGGCAGGCACAGATACGCAGTATTTT
14	TRBV6-4	TRBJ1-2	.	.	CASSDSGRGYGYTF	TGTGCCAGCAGTGACTCAGGCAGGGGTTATGGCTACACCTTC
13	TRBV7-9	TRBJ1-1	.	.	CASSLTGNTEAFF	TGTGCCAGCAGCCTCACGGGGAACACTGAAGCTTTCTTT
13	TRBV5-4	TRBJ2-5	.	once	CASSFGGEETQYF	TGTGCCAGCAGCTTTGGAGGGGAAGAGACCCAGTACTTC